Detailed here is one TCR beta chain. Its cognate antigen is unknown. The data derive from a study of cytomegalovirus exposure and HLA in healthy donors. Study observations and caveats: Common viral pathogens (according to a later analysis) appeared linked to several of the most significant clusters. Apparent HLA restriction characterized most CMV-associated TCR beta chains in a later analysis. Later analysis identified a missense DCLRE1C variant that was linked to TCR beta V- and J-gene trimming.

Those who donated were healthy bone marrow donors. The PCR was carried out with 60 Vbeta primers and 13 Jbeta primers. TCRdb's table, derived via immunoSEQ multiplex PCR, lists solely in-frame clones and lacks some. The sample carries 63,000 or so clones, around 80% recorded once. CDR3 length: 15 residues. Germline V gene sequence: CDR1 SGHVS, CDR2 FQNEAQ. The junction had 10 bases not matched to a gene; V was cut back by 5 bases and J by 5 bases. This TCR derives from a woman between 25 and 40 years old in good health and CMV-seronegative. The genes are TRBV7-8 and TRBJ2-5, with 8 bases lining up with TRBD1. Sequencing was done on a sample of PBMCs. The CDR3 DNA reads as TGTGCCAGCAGCGGATGGACAGGGTCGGCGGAGACCCAGTACTTC. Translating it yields CASSGWTGSAETQYF.